These T cell receptor beta chains were read from a single sample in a study of T cells in Graves' hyperthyroidism and ophthalmopathy. TCRdb used MiXCR to reprocess the multiplex PCR reads, holding one entry per CDR3 protein. The profile covers over 500,000 distinct CDR3 sequences, with 46% appearing a single time and about 45% taken by the ten largest. What was sequenced was peripheral blood or thyroid tissue (not recorded which). These TCRs come from an adult woman with Graves' disease, either hyperthyroidism or ophthalmopathy (not recorded which). CDR3s include the opening cysteine and the closing phenylalanine or tryptophan. The order of the fields is V gene, clone size, J gene, D gene, CDR3 DNA, CDR3 protein. A D gene is named only where the DNA matches it firmly. Expanded clones get a size class; other rows say once, few or many, or leave the size out.

TRBV25-1,.,TRBJ2-2,TRBD2,TGTGCCAGCAGAGAAGGGACTAGCGGGGGCCTAAACACCGGGGAGCTGTTTTTT,CASREGTSGGLNTGELFF
TRBV7-3,many,TRBJ2-5,.,TGTGCCAGCAGCCGGGGGAGTACGGAGACCCAGTACTTC,CASSRGSTETQYF
TRBV29-1,.,TRBJ2-7,.,TGCAGCCGTGAGGGGCGGGGAGATTCCTACGAGCAGTACTTC,CSREGRGDSYEQYF
TRBV6-5,many,TRBJ2-7,.,TGTGCCAGCAGTTACGTCCGGGCCAGGTACGAGCAGTACTTC,CASSYVRARYEQYF
TRBV12-3/TRBV12-4,many,TRBJ1-1,.,TGTGCCAGCAAATTCCAGGGTGTTATTTCTGAAGCTTTCTTT,CASKFQGVISEAFF
TRBV19,.,TRBJ2-7,TRBD2,TGTGCCAGCATCGGGAGCGGGAGTTACGAGCAGTACTTC,CASIGSGSYEQYF
TRBV29-1,many,TRBJ2-5,TRBD2,TGCAGCGCCACGACTAGCGGGATTGGTTGGACCCAGTACTTC,CSATTSGIGWTQYF
TRBV6-6,few,TRBJ2-7,TRBD2,TGTGCCAGCAGTTACTCGGGAGGGGTCGAGCAGTACTTC,CASSYSGGVEQYF
TRBV25-1,.,TRBJ2-3,.,TGTGCCAGCAGCCCCCGTGGCAGGCCCACAGATACGCAGTATTTT,CASSPRGRPTDTQYF
TRBV15,.,TRBJ2-7,TRBD1,TGTGCCACCAGCGGACTTCGGACAGGGCATGGTGAGCAGTACTTC,CATSGLRTGHGEQYF
TRBV6-1,.,TRBJ1-4,.,TGTGCCAGTCGAATTGCAACTAATGAAAAACTGTTTTTT,CASRIATNEKLFF
TRBV7-3,.,TRBJ2-7,.,TGTGCCAGCAGCTTACAGTTCGGGAACGAGCAGTACTTC,CASSLQFGNEQYF
TRBV29-1,.,TRBJ1-2,TRBD1,TGCAGCGTTGAAGAAGGACAGGAGGGACCGGGCTACACCTTC,CSVEEGQEGPGYTF
TRBV7-9,.,TRBJ1-3,TRBD1,TGTGCCAGCAGTGTGAGGGGGCCGACTGGAAACACCATATATTTT,CASSVRGPTGNTIYF
TRBV7-6,few,TRBJ2-7,TRBD2,TGTGCCAGCAGCTTAGGTAGCGGGAGATTTCACGAGCAGTACTTC,CASSLGSGRFHEQYF
TRBV7-8,few,TRBJ1-1,.,TGTGCCAGCAGCTCAGGCCATGAAGCTTTCTTT,CASSSGHEAFF
TRBV7-8,.,TRBJ2-1,.,TGTGCCAGCAGCTTAGCGCGTGGGGGCAATGAGCAGTTCTTC,CASSLARGGNEQFF
TRBV15,few,TRBJ2-2,.,TGTGCCACCAGCAGAGATGCCCAGGGGAGCACCGGGGAGCTGTTTTTT,CATSRDAQGSTGELFF
TRBV6-5,many,TRBJ2-6,TRBD2,TGTGCCAGCGGGACTAGCGGGACTGGGGCCAACGTCCTGACTTTC,CASGTSGTGANVLTF
TRBV24-1,few,TRBJ1-5,.,TGTGCCACCAGTGAATCAGATTATTCATCGCCCCAGCATTTT,CATSESDYSSPQHF
TRBV25-1,.,TRBJ1-4,.,TGTGCCAGCAGCTACTCGAGGGGCTTCGATGAAAAACTGTTTTTT,CASSYSRGFDEKLFF
TRBV7-9,.,TRBJ1-2,.,TGTGCCAGCAGCCCCGGGACACCGGTATTAGGCTACACCTTC,CASSPGTPVLGYTF
TRBV10-3,.,TRBJ2-7,TRBD1,TGTGCCAGCAGAGGCCGACAGGGGTGGTACGAGCAGTACTTC,CASRGRQGWYEQYF
TRBV4-1,.,TRBJ2-7,.,TGCGCCAGCAGCCAACCCAAGGGCCCCGTCCCCTACGAGCAGCACTTC,CASSQPKGPVPYEQHF
TRBV4-3,.,TRBJ1-6,TRBD1,TGCGCCAGCAGCCAAGTAGGGGACAGGGGGTATAATTCACCCCTCCACTTT,CASSQVGDRGYNSPLHF
TRBV10-2,few,TRBJ2-7,.,TGCGCCAGCAGTGAGGGCAGGGTCTTCGAAGAGCAGTACTTC,CASSEGRVFEEQYF
TRBV7-9,many,TRBJ2-7,TRBD2,TGTGCCAGCAGCCCTTCGGGAGGAAGCGAGCAGTACTTC,CASSPSGGSEQYF
TRBV7-9,.,TRBJ2-5,.,TGTGCCAGCACCCCAGGGGGGGGAGAGACCCAGTACTTC,CASTPGGGETQYF
TRBV7-2,.,TRBJ1-5,TRBD1,TGTGCCAGCAGCCCCCAGGGGGGTCTGGGTTATCAGCCCCAGCATTTT,CASSPQGGLGYQPQHF
TRBV9,many,TRBJ2-2,TRBD2,TGTGCCAGCAGTTACGGGACTAGCCGGGGTACCGGGGAGCTGTTTTTT,CASSYGTSRGTGELFF
TRBV20-1,.,TRBJ1-2,.,TGCAGTGCCCCTGACTGCTACACCTTC,CSAPDCYTF
TRBV2,.,TRBJ1-6,.,TGTGCCAGCAGGGTATCCGGGCAGGGAGGTTCACCCCTCCACTTT,CASRVSGQGGSPLHF
TRBV19,many,TRBJ1-5,.,TGTGCCAGCCTAGACCAGGGGAATAGCAATCAGCCCCAGCATTTT,CASLDQGNSNQPQHF
TRBV7-3,.,TRBJ2-2,.,TGTGCCAGCAGCTTAGGGGGGCTTCGGAACACCGGGGAGCTGTTTTTT,CASSLGGLRNTGELFF
TRBV20-1,many,TRBJ2-7,TRBD1,TGCAGTGCTACCCCCCGGGACAGGGGCTACGAGCAGTACTTC,CSATPRDRGYEQYF
TRBV19,.,TRBJ1-5,.,TGTGCCAGTAGTATAGATGGGGGGGACTACGGGAGTGGAGAGACCCAGCATTTT,CASSIDGGDYGSGETQHF
TRBV29-1,few,TRBJ1-2,.,TGCAGCGTTAGGGTGGCGGGCTATGGCTACACCTTC,CSVRVAGYGYTF
TRBV2,.,TRBJ2-5,.,TGTGCCAGAAGGGGTGACCAAGAGACCCAGTACTTC,CARRGDQETQYF
TRBV27,many,TRBJ1-5,.,TGTGCCAGCAGTTCGTTGGTCAACCAGCCCCAGCATTTT,CASSSLVNQPQHF
TRBV20-1,.,TRBJ1-2,.,TGCAGTGCTAGGAAGGGGTCGAACTATGGCTACACCTTC,CSARKGSNYGYTF
TRBV14,many,TRBJ2-2,.,TGTGCCAGCAGCCAAGCTATTCACGCCGGGGAGCTGTTTTTT,CASSQAIHAGELFF